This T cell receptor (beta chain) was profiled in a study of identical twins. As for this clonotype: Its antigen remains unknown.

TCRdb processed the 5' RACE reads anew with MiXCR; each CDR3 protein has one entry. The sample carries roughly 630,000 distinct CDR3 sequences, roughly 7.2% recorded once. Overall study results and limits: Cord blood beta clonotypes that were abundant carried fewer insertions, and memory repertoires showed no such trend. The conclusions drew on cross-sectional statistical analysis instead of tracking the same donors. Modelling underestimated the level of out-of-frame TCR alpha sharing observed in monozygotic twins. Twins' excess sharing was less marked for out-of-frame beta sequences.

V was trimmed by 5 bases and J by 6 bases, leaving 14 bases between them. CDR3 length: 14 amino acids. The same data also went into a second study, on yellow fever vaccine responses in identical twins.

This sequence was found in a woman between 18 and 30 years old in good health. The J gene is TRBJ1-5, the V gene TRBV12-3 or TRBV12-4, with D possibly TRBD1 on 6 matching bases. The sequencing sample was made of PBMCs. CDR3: CASSIQGTFQPQHF. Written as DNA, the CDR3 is TGTGCCAGCAGTATACAGGGAACGTTTCAGCCCCAGCATTTT.